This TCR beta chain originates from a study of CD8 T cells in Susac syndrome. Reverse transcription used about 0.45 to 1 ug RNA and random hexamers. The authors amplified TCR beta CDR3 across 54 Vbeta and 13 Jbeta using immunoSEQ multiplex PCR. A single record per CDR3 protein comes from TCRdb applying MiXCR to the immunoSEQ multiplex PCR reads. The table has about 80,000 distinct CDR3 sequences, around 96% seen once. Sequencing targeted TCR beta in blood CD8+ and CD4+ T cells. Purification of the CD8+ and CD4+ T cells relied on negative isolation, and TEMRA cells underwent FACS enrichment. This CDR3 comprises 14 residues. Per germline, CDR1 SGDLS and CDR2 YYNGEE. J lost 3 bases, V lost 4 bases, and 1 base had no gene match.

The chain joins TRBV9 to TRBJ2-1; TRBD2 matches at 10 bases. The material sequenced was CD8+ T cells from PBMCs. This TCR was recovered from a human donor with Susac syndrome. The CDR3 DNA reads TGTGCCAGCAGCTCTAGCGGGAGCTACAATGAGCAGTTCTTC. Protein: CASSSSGSYNEQFF.